One sample yielded the 20 T cell receptor beta chains listed below, sequenced in a study of blood T cells in healthy people across ages. Together with a sample-barcoded 5' primer, a J-beta primer mix was included in a second PCR lasting roughly 6 to 12 cycles. TCRdb itself ran the 5' RACE reads through MiXCR, one entry per CDR3 protein. The sample holds hundreds of thousands of distinct CDR3 sequences, 35% to 50% seen once. The sample taken for sequencing was blood. The receptor set was obtained from a man aged 80 or over in good health.

V is TRBV30 and J is TRBJ1-4; D might be TRBD1 (5 bases). The germline V gene encodes CDR1 GTSNPN and CDR2 SVGIG (reference sequence). This CDR3 contains 14 residues. V gave up 4 bases and J gave up 0 bases, with 9 bases separating them. CDR3 sequence (DNA): TGTGCCTGGACCGGGGGTGCAACTAATGAAAAACTGTTTTTT. Protein product: CAWTGGATNEKLFF.

This clonotype was seen only a few times. The DNA for the CDR3 is TGTGCCAGCAGGGCTCAGGGAAATCAGCCCCAGCATTTT. It codes for CASRAQGNQPQHF. The rearrangement joins TRBV2 to TRBJ1-5; possibly TRBD1 for D (5 bases). With 6 bases removed from V and 4 bases from J, the gap between germline ends came to 10 bases. CDR1 and CDR2 (germline): SNHLY, FYNNEI. The CDR3 is 13 residues long.

This clonotype was observed a handful of times. CDR3 DNA sequence: TGTGCCAGCAGCTTAGGTAGTAGGTCCCTCCAAGAGACCCAGTACTTC. Amino acid sequence: CASSLGSRSLQETQYF. The chain uses TRBV11-2 and TRBJ2-5; D is ambiguous. V lost 1 base and J 1 base, leaving 13 bases between the germline ends. The germline CDR1 and CDR2 sequences are SGHAT and FQNNGV. The CDR3 sequence is 16 residues long.

This chain connects TRBV5-5 to TRBJ2-1; D ambiguous. CDR3 size: 12 residues. Trimming took off 0 bases at V and 10 bases at J, with 8 bases between the two ends. Per germline, CDR1 SGHKS and CDR2 YYEKEE (reference sequence). CDR3 nucleotide sequence: TGTGCCAGCAGCTTGGAGCTCGGGGAGCAGTTCTTC. Protein sequence: CASSLELGEQFF.

This clonotype came up a few times. CDR3 bases: TGTGCCAGCAGTCCTAGGACTAGCGGGAGGGTGGGTGAGCAGTACTTC. Amino acid sequence: CASSPRTSGRVGEQYF. This chain uses TRBV28 with TRBJ2-5, with 15 bases identical to TRBD2. The CDR3 loop spans 16 amino acids. Germline lookup yields CDR1 MDHEN and CDR2 SYDVKM. V trimming: 5 bases; J trimming: 11 bases; junction bases outside the gene matches: 12.

This clonotype was seen more than once but under ten times. This sequence joins TRBV7-2 and TRBJ2-5; 10 positions agree with TRBD1. The V gene's germline CDR1 is SGHTA and CDR2 FQGNSA. The junction had 6 bases not matched to a gene; V was cut back by 4 bases and J by 4 bases. The CDR3 has 15 residues. CDR3 region: CASSSGTGAVETQYF. The CDR3 DNA sequence: TGTGCCAGCAGCTCCGGGACAGGGGCGGTAGAGACCCAGTACTTC.

A few counts support this clonotype. The chain carries TRBV29-1 and TRBJ2-3; 7 nucleotides line up with TRBD1. The length of the CDR3 is 14 residues. V shed 5 bases, J shed 3 bases, and the junction held 8 bases outside the gene matches. CDR1 and CDR2 (germline): SQVTM, ANQGSEA. CDR3: CSVLTGVRTDTQYF. The CDR3, as DNA: TGCAGCGTTCTAACAGGGGTGAGGACAGATACGCAGTATTTT.

The chain couples TRBV20-1 to TRBJ2-3; 8 nucleotides align to TRBD2. J was trimmed by 4 bases and V by 3 bases; bases with no gene match: 3. The CDR3 has 13 residues. The germline V gene has CDR1 DFQATT and CDR2 SNEGSKA (reference sequence). CDR3 nucleotides: TGCAGTGCTAGGTTCGGGAGGGCAGATACGCAGTATTTT. Protein sequence: CSARFGRADTQYF.

The CDR3 loop reads CASRKSSGGANEQFF. The CDR3 DNA reads as TGTGCCAGCAGGAAATCTAGCGGGGGGGCCAATGAGCAGTTCTTC. The chain uses TRBV12-3 or TRBV12-4 and TRBJ2-1, with 12 bases matching TRBD2. The CDR3 spans 15 residues. The V and J ends lost 6 bases and 6 bases, in that order; junction bases with no gene match: 6.

The table lists this clonotype with a count of one. Just one base apart from a much larger clone, this may be a read error. This chain joins TRBV29-1 and TRBJ2-5; 10 bases are a match to TRBD2. V shed 6 bases and J 5 bases; nucleotides not matched to a gene: 3. The CDR3 consists of 12 residues. Germline CDR1 SQVTM, CDR2 ANQGSEA. Here the CDR3 DNA reads TGCAGCGTAGCGGGAGGGGCGGAGACCCAGTACTTC. Protein product: CSVAGGAETQYF.

This chain uses TRBV20-1 with TRBJ2-3, with 10 bases that match TRBD2. Germline CDR1 and CDR2: DFQATT and SNEGSKA (reference sequence). The CDR3 consists of 15 residues. After removal of 3 bases from V and 8 bases from J, the junction contained 11 bases not matched to a gene. For the CDR3, the DNA is TGCAGTGCTAGGAGGCAGCGGGGGGGAAAGTCTACGCAGTATTTT. It encodes CSARRQRGGKSTQYF.

The CDR3 loop is CASSQDWGSGGGDTQYF. CDR3 bases: TGCGCCAGCAGCCAAGATTGGGGGAGCGGGGGAGGGGATACGCAGTATTTT. The chain joins TRBV4-3 to TRBJ2-3, with TRBD2 matching 8 bases. The CDR3 length is 17 residues. Looked up from germline, CDR1 is LGHNA and CDR2 is YSLEER. V gave up 0 bases and J gave up 6 bases; unmatched junction bases: 11.

This clonotype was seen at least ten times. CDR3 nucleotides: TGTGCCAGCAGTTCCCACCAGAGTAACTATGGCTACACCTTC. Translated, it gives CASSSHQSNYGYTF. The J gene is TRBJ1-2, the V gene TRBV28; D gene uncertain. With 4 bases removed from V and 1 base from J, the gap between germline ends came to 10 bases. The CDR3 is 14 amino acids. Germline values: CDR1 MDHEN, CDR2 SYDVKM.

This clonotype has a count of ten or more. V gene TRBV6-2 or TRBV6-3 combines with J gene TRBJ2-5; TRBD2 aligns across 10 bases. In germline, CDR1 is MNHEY, CDR2 SVGEGT. V gave up 7 bases and J gave up 5 bases; unmatched junction bases: 10. The CDR3 is 15 amino acids. CDR3 region: CASKSSTSGKETQYF. CDR3 bases: TGTGCCAGCAAATCGTCTACTAGCGGGAAGGAGACCCAGTACTTC.

The chain has TRBV10-3 and TRBJ2-5; 7 bases are a match to TRBD1. The germline gives CDR1 ENHRY, CDR2 SYGVKD. V gave up 0 bases and J gave up 4 bases; unmatched junction bases: 2. The CDR3 loop spans 14 amino acids. CDR3 nucleotides: TGTGCCATCAGTGAGTCGCGGACAGGAGAGACCCAGTACTTC. It translates to CAISESRTGETQYF.

In this sample, this clonotype turned up a few times. The V and J genes are TRBV27 and TRBJ1-5, with D possibly matching TRBD1 (6 bases). Germline assignment: CDR1 MNHEY and CDR2 SMNVEV (reference sequence). This CDR3 region has 14 residues. Between the trimmed V and J ends, which lost 4 bases and 3 bases, there was a span of 10 bases. The CDR3 sequence: CASSSGQYNQPQHF. CDR3 nucleotide sequence: TGTGCCAGCAGTTCCGGACAGTACAATCAGCCCCAGCATTTT.

The chain has TRBV7-2 and TRBJ1-4; unclear D gene. The V end was cut by 1 base, the J end by 10 bases, with 16 bases between. Germline V CDR1 and CDR2: SGHTA, FQGNSA. The CDR3 has 15 amino acids. DNA of the CDR3: TGTGCCAGCAGCTTAGGAGGTGGGAACAGCCCAAAACTGTTTTTT. It encodes CASSLGGGNSPKLFF.

The chain has TRBV20-1 and TRBJ2-3; possibly TRBD2 for D (6 bases). Deletions cut 8 bases from V and 2 bases from J, with 17 bases between. This CDR3 contains 14 residues. Per the germline V gene, CDR1 is DFQATT and CDR2 is SNEGSKA (reference sequence). This chain's CDR3 is CSTDGGGPTDTQYF. Here the CDR3 DNA reads TGCAGTACCGACGGGGGAGGTCCCACAGATACGCAGTATTTT.

The chain combines TRBV20-1 with TRBJ1-4, with D uncertain. CDR3 length equals 14 residues. Germline V gene lookup returns CDR1 DFQATT and CDR2 SNEGSKA (reference sequence). Trimming stripped 3 bases from V and 2 bases from J, with 10 bases between. CDR3 sequence reads: CSARETETNEKLFF. DNA for the CDR3: TGCAGTGCTAGGGAAACAGAGACTAATGAAAAACTGTTTTTT.

This chain links TRBV14 with TRBJ2-3, with 11 bases that match TRBD2. The junction had 17 bases not matched to a gene; V was cut back by 6 bases and J by 6 bases. Germline-derived CDR1 and CDR2 are SGHDN and FVKESK. The CDR3 totals 18 residues. The CDR3 here is CASSPRTASGGLGDTQYF. DNA for the CDR3: TGTGCCAGCAGTCCAAGAACGGCTAGCGGGGGGCTCGGGGATACGCAGTATTTT.